This T cell receptor beta chain originates from a study of blood T cell repertoires in COVID-19. Study background: Spain, Italy and the United States supplied samples that represented acute and convalescent COVID-19.

Trimming at V came to 7 bases and at J to 7 bases, leaving 7 bases not matched to a gene. Per germline, CDR1 SNHLY and CDR2 FYNNEI. The CDR3 contains 13 residues. In the original processing: From reference gene primer amplification, estimates of nucleated cell counts were derived. Only in-frame clones appear in the TCRdb table, and some are missing; sequencing was by immunoSEQ multiplex PCR. V and J calls and clone size are those listed in that table; D and trimming were worked out from the DNA. The sample yields under 300,000 clones, 75% to 95% seen once. Cohort 3 recovery required two negative PCRs, clearance, or symptom resolution.

The chain combines TRBV2 with TRBJ2-7, with 10 bases that match TRBD1. The sequenced sample consisted of PBMCs or T cells enriched from blood (not recorded which). This clonotype originated in a woman younger than 30 who had recovered from COVID-19. The CDR3 bases are TGTGCCAGCATCGGGACAGGGGTTCGGGAGCAGTACTTC. Encoded protein: CASIGTGVREQYF.